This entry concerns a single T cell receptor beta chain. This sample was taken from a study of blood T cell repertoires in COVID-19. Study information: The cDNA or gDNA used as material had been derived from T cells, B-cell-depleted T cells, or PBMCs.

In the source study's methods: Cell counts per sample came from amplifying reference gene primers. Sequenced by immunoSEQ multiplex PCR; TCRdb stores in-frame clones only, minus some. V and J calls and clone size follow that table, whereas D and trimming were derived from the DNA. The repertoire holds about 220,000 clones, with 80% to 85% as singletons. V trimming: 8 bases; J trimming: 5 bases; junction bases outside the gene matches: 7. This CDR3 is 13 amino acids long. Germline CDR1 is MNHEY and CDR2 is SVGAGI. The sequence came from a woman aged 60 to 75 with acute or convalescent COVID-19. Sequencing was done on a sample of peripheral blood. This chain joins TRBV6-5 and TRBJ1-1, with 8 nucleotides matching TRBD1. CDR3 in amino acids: CASGQGGGTEAFF. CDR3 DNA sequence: TGTGCCAGCGGACAGGGCGGCGGGACTGAAGCTTTCTTT.